These T cell receptor beta chains were read from a single sample in a study of blood T cell repertoires in COVID-19. Sequencing was performed with immunoSEQ multiplex PCR; in TCRdb, only in-frame clones are kept and a portion is missing. The data show around 95,000 clones, about 82% seen once. Sequencing was carried out using peripheral blood. All receptors come from a man aged 45-65 years with active or convalescent COVID-19. CDR3s include the opening cysteine and the closing phenylalanine or tryptophan. A D gene is named only where the DNA matches it firmly. Clone size is shown for a subset of rows, as once, few, many or a class of expanded clone.

V gene	D gene	J gene	clone size	CDR3 protein	CDR3 DNA
TRBV25-1	TRBD2	TRBJ2-1	.	CASSDPGREYNEQFF	TGTGCCAGCAGTGACCCCGGGAGGGAGTACAATGAGCAGTTCTTC
TRBV13	TRBD2	TRBJ2-2	.	CASSYDSTSGDTGELFF	TGTGCCAGCAGCTACGACTCGACTAGCGGGGACACCGGGGAGCTGTTTTTT
TRBV19	.	TRBJ1-4	once	CASSIDLSNEKLFF	TGTGCCAGTAGTATAGATCTTTCCAATGAAAAACTGTTTTTT
TRBV24-1	TRBD1	TRBJ1-2	.	CATSDATVGTGTLQDYGYTF	TGTGCCACCAGTGACGCCACGGTCGGGACAGGAACCTTGCAAGACTATGGCTACACCTTC
TRBV4-1	TRBD2	TRBJ2-1	.	CASSQASGSIRNEQFF	TGCGCCAGCAGCCAAGCTAGCGGGAGTATAAGGAATGAGCAGTTCTTC
TRBV11-3	TRBD1	TRBJ2-1	few	CASSVGQGLNEQFF	TGTGCCAGCAGCGTGGGACAGGGACTCAATGAGCAGTTCTTC
TRBV29-1	TRBD2	TRBJ2-1	.	CSAIAYSGPNNEQFF	TGCAGCGCCATAGCCTATAGCGGGCCGAACAATGAGCAGTTCTTC
TRBV4-1	.	TRBJ1-5	.	CASSHGVGNQPQHF	TGCGCCAGCAGCCATGGCGTCGGGAATCAGCCCCAGCATTTT
TRBV5-4	.	TRBJ2-7	.	CASSLASSKNNYEQYF	TGTGCCAGCAGCTTGGCGTCTAGCAAAAACAACTACGAGCAGTACTTC
TRBV29-1	.	TRBJ1-1	.	CSVSQVPMNTEAFF	TGCAGCGTTTCACAGGTCCCGATGAACACTGAAGCTTTCTTT
TRBV11-3	.	TRBJ2-3	.	CASSLVVTDTQYF	TGTGCCAGCAGCTTAGTAGTCACAGATACGCAGTATTTT
TRBV19	TRBD1	TRBJ2-1	.	CASSSHDRANEQFF	TGTGCCAGTAGTTCCCACGACAGGGCCAATGAGCAGTTCTTC
TRBV6-7	TRBD1	TRBJ2-3	.	CASSFIPQGAADTQYF	TGTGCCAGCAGTTTCATCCCCCAGGGGGCAGCGGATACGCAGTATTTT
TRBV30	.	TRBJ2-7	.	CAWSGEMRGSYEQYF	TGTGCCTGGAGCGGGGAAATGCGGGGCTCCTACGAGCAGTACTTC
TRBV24-1	.	TRBJ1-5	.	CATSDSTEYSNQPQHF	TGTGCCACCAGTGATTCTACGGAGTATAGCAATCAGCCCCAGCATTTT
TRBV5-1	TRBD1	TRBJ2-2	.	CASSLRGPDTGELFF	TGCGCCAGCAGCTTGAGGGGGCCAGACACCGGGGAGCTGTTTTTT
TRBV7-8	TRBD1	TRBJ2-2	once	CASSLAIGQGARTGELFF	TGTGCCAGCAGCTTAGCTATCGGACAGGGGGCGCGGACCGGGGAGCTGTTTTTT
TRBV19	TRBD2	TRBJ2-1	.	CASSIFAGDPYNEQFF	TGTGCCAGTAGTATTTTCGCGGGAGATCCGTACAATGAGCAGTTCTTC
TRBV12-3/TRBV12-4	TRBD2	TRBJ2-5	.	CASSIAGGETQYF	TGTGCCAGCAGTATAGCGGGGGGGGAGACCCAGTACTTC
TRBV7-9	TRBD2	TRBJ2-3	.	CASSPNIRLAGEITDTQYF	TGTGCCAGCAGCCCAAATATTAGACTAGCGGGAGAGATCACAGATACGCAGTATTTT
TRBV6-1	.	TRBJ2-3	.	CASSETPGDGTDTQYF	TGTGCCAGCAGTGAAACCCCGGGAGATGGCACAGATACGCAGTATTTT
TRBV6-1	.	TRBJ1-5	.	CASSEETGNVPQHF	TGTGCCAGCAGTGAAGAGACAGGCAATGTGCCCCAGCATTTT
TRBV18	TRBD1	TRBJ2-6	.	CASSPGTGGSGANVLTF	TGTGCCAGTTCCCCCGGGACAGGGGGGTCCGGGGCCAACGTCCTGACTTTC
TRBV5-1	TRBD2	TRBJ2-5	many	CASSLGLAGGTETQYF	TGCGCCAGCAGCTTGGGGCTAGCGGGAGGAACTGAGACCCAGTACTTC
TRBV24-1	TRBD2	TRBJ2-1	.	CATSDATSGGNNEQFF	TGTGCCACCAGTGATGCCACTAGCGGAGGAAACAATGAGCAGTTCTTC
TRBV4-1	.	TRBJ1-1	.	CASSQASGFTEAFF	TGCGCCAGCAGCCAAGCTTCGGGGTTCACTGAAGCTTTCTTT
TRBV30	TRBD2	TRBJ2-1	.	CAWSTSGRAFEQFF	TGTGCCTGGAGCACTAGCGGGAGGGCCTTTGAGCAGTTCTTC
TRBV11-2	.	TRBJ2-1	.	CASSLQGSYNEQFF	TGTGCCAGCAGCTTGCAGGGATCCTACAATGAGCAGTTCTTC
TRBV2	TRBD1	TRBJ1-1	.	CASSRGQVGTEAFF	TGTGCCAGCAGTCGAGGACAGGTGGGCACTGAAGCTTTCTTT
TRBV19	TRBD2	TRBJ2-1	.	CASSMGFWLAGGNEQFF	TGTGCCAGTAGTATGGGCTTTTGGCTAGCGGGTGGGAATGAGCAGTTCTTC
TRBV24-1	.	TRBJ1-1	many	CATSDATTKAFF	TGTGCCACCAGTGATGCCACTACTAAGGCTTTCTTT
TRBV11-2	TRBD2	TRBJ2-1	.	CASSLGLASYNEQFF	TGTGCCAGCAGCTTAGGACTAGCGTCCTACAATGAGCAGTTCTTC
TRBV6-1	.	TRBJ1-4	.	CASSGRQITGGDEKLFF	TGTGCCAGCAGTGGTCGACAAATAACGGGGGGGGATGAAAAACTGTTTTTT
TRBV6-5	.	TRBJ2-1	.	CASRDRLVRQFF	TGTGCCAGCAGGGACCGACTAGTTAGGCAGTTCTTC
TRBV5-1	.	TRBJ2-7	.	CASSLTGNEQYF	TGCGCCAGCAGCTTGACAGGGAACGAGCAGTACTTC
TRBV24-1	TRBD1	TRBJ1-5	.	CATSDLTGVWNQPQHF	TGTGCCACCAGTGATTTGACAGGGGTATGGAATCAGCCCCAGCATTTT
TRBV27	.	TRBJ1-2	.	CASSLKGRGSHGYTF	TGTGCCAGCAGTTTAAAGGGCAGGGGCTCCCATGGCTACACCTTC
TRBV24-1	.	TRBJ1-1	.	CATSESGRYAEAFF	TGTGCCACCAGCGAATCCGGGAGGTACGCTGAAGCTTTCTTT
TRBV18	TRBD1	TRBJ1-4	few	CASSRDRELDEKLFF	TGTGCCAGCTCACGGGACAGGGAATTGGATGAAAAACTGTTTTTT
TRBV4-1	.	TRBJ1-5	.	CASSQVGGVVNQPQHF	TGCGCCAGCAGCCAAGTGGGAGGGGTGGTCAATCAGCCCCAGCATTTT
TRBV11-2	TRBD2	TRBJ2-1	.	CASSSGLAGAFGNEQFF	TGTGCCAGCAGTTCGGGACTAGCGGGAGCTTTTGGCAATGAGCAGTTCTTC
TRBV7-9	.	TRBJ2-7	.	CASSLVRDREQYF	TGTGCCAGCAGCTTAGTTCGGGATCGCGAGCAGTACTTC
TRBV29-1	TRBD1	TRBJ2-2	few	CSAGQGATGELFF	TGCAGCGCGGGACAGGGGGCCACCGGGGAGCTGTTTTTT
TRBV19	TRBD2	TRBJ2-5	.	CASSIIPVGQESSGMRETQYF	TGTGCCAGTAGTATTATCCCTGTTGGGCAAGAGAGTAGCGGGATGAGGGAGACCCAGTACTTC
TRBV19	.	TRBJ1-4	.	CASSMDGPGEKLFF	TGTGCCAGTAGTATGGACGGGCCAGGGGAAAAACTGTTTTTT
TRBV28	.	TRBJ1-1	once	CASSLFGTEAFF	TGTGCCAGCAGTTTATTCGGGACAGAAGCTTTCTTT
TRBV2	.	TRBJ1-5	.	CAIADSNQPQHF	TGTGCCATTGCAGATAGCAATCAGCCCCAGCATTTT
TRBV5-5	.	TRBJ1-5	.	CASSLTGWNQPQHF	TGTGCCAGCAGCTTGACAGGGTGGAATCAGCCCCAGCATTTT
TRBV10-2	.	TRBJ1-1	few	CATKRETNTEAFF	TGCGCCACTAAGAGGGAGACGAACACTGAAGCTTTCTTT
TRBV29-1	TRBD1	TRBJ1-2	.	CSVDPDRGNYGYTF	TGCAGCGTTGACCCGGACAGGGGAAACTATGGCTACACCTTC
TRBV3-1/TRBV3-2	.	TRBJ2-7	.	CASGLTYEQYF	TGTGCCAGCGGTCTTACTTACGAGCAGTACTTC
TRBV4-1	TRBD2	TRBJ2-7	.	CASSPSGGEQYF	TGCGCCAGCAGCCCTAGCGGGGGCGAGCAGTACTTC
TRBV30	.	TRBJ1-2	.	CAWRSTTGQGYYGYTF	TGTGCCTGGAGAAGCACAACGGGACAAGGATACTATGGCTACACCTTC